Listed here is a single TCR beta chain. Its antigen is unidentified. Assay used: immunoSEQ multiplex PCR; TCRdb lists only in-frame clones, some missing. The data contain approximately 11,000 clones, around 69% of them singletons. CDR3 length: 14 amino acids. Looked up from germline, CDR1 is SGHAT and CDR2 is FQNNGV. V was clipped by 7 bases and J by 4 bases, with 16 bases between them. These data come from a study of early stage breast cancer tumors. Overall study findings and caveats: Tumor and normal breast were distinguished via blood comparison in most of the 16 patients.

Each tumor contributed about 19-55 mg of diced tissue. The chain joins TRBV11-2 to TRBJ2-5; D may be TRBD1 (7 bases). The sequence was obtained from a person aged 35 to 50 with breast cancer. The sample taken for sequencing was breast tumor tissue. The CDR3 DNA sequence: TGTGCCAGCACCCCAGGGGGGATTGGAGAGACCCAGTACTTC. The encoded protein is CASTPGGIGETQYF.